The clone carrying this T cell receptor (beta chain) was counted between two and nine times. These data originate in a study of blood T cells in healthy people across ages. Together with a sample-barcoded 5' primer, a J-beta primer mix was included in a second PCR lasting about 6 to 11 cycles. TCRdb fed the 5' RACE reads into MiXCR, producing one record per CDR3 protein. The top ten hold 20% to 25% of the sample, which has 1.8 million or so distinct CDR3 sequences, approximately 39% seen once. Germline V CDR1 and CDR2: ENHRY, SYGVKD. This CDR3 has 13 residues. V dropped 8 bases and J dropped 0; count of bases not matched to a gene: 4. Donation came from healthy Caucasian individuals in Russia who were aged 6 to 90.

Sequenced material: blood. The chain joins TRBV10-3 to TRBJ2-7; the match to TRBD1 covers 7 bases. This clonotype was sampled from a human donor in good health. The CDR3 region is CAIAGDSSYEQYF. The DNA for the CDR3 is TGTGCCATCGCCGGGGACAGCTCCTACGAGCAGTACTTC.